A single sample gave rise to the 9 T cell receptor beta chains below, sequenced in a study of cytomegalovirus exposure and HLA in healthy donors. The PCR employed 60 Vbeta primers together with 13 Jbeta primers. Here immunoSEQ multiplex PCR was the method, and the copy in TCRdb shows in-frame clones only, minus some. In the table there are some 180,000 clones, more than 65% of which are singletons. Sequenced: PBMCs. Source of these receptors: a man between 40 and 49 years old in good health and CMV-seropositive.

The genes are TRBV6-5 and TRBJ2-4; D perhaps matches TRBD2 (5 bases). There are 13 residues in the CDR3. Per the germline V gene, CDR1 is MNHEY and CDR2 is SVGAGI. V dropped 6 bases and J dropped 7 bases, with 13 bases sitting between them. CDR3 sequence reads: CASRIANGNIQYF. CDR3 DNA: TGTGCCAGCAGGATAGCGAACGGGAACATTCAGTACTTC.

This rearrangement joins TRBV7-6 to TRBJ2-7; 7 nucleotides agree with TRBD2. V shed 1 base, J shed 0 bases, and the junction held 3 bases outside the gene matches. CDR1 is SGHVS and CDR2 is FNYEAQ in the germline V gene. This CDR3 is 15 amino acids long. CDR3 nucleotide sequence: TGTGCCAGCAGCTTAGGGGGGGACTACTCCTACGAGCAGTACTTC. Amino acids: CASSLGGDYSYEQYF.

This clone was observed once. The CDR3, as DNA: TGTGCCAGCAGTTTGAATCAGGGGTCCTACGAGCAGTACTTC. Protein sequence: CASSLNQGSYEQYF. This chain joins TRBV27 and TRBJ2-7; the D gene is possibly TRBD1 (6 bases). Germline V gene data show CDR1 as MNHEY and CDR2 as SMNVEV (reference sequence). The length of the CDR3 is 14 residues. V gave up 3 bases and J gave up 1 base, with 10 bases separating them.

This sequence joins TRBV5-8 and TRBJ2-7; TRBD2 is a possible D gene (5 bases). V was pared by 4 bases and J by 4 bases, with 15 bases between. The CDR3 extends over 14 amino acids. The germline V gene has CDR1 SGHTS and CDR2 YDEGEE. In DNA form, the CDR3 reads TGTGCCAGCAGCAAAGGCCTAGCTACGTACGAGCAGTACTTC. Protein product: CASSKGLATYEQYF.

The chain joins TRBV28 to TRBJ2-1; 12 bases are shared with TRBD2. V lost 3 bases, J lost 3 bases, and 12 bases stayed unmatched. This CDR3 spans 19 amino acids. The germline CDR1 and CDR2 sequences are MDHEN and SYDVKM. CDR3: CASSLGLAGGSGDYNEQFF. The CDR3 DNA is TGTGCCAGCAGTTTGGGGCTAGCGGGAGGGTCGGGAGACTACAATGAGCAGTTCTTC.

The chain is built from TRBV6-6 and TRBJ2-3; TRBD2 agrees at 10 bases. There are 15 residues in the CDR3. CDR1 MNHNY and CDR2 SVGAGI come from the germline V gene (reference sequence). V trimming: 7 bases; J trimming: 6 bases; junction bases outside the gene matches: 10. The CDR3 reads CASNKLAGLEDTQYF. In DNA form, the CDR3 reads TGTGCCAGCAATAAACTAGCGGGGTTAGAGGATACGCAGTATTTT.

This clone came up once. The rearrangement joins TRBV19 to TRBJ2-1; TRBD2 agrees at 9 bases. The CDR3 runs to 17 residues. The ends lost 3 bases at V and 1 base at J; junction bases unmatched: 7. Looked up from germline, CDR1 is LNHDA and CDR2 is SQIVND (reference sequence). The CDR3 sequence: CASSIKGTSLSYNEQFF. The CDR3 DNA is TGTGCCAGTAGTATTAAGGGGACTAGCCTGTCCTACAATGAGCAGTTCTTC. The whole variable domain, filled in from reference TRBV19 and TRBJ2-1, reads DGGITQSPKYLFRKEGQNVTLSCEQNLNHDAMYWYRQDPGQGLRLIYYSQIVNDFQKGDIAEGYSVSREKKESFPLTVTSAQKNPTAFYLCASSIKGTSLSYNEQFFGPGTRLTVL.

V and J are TRBV7-2 and TRBJ2-2; perhaps TRBD2 as D (5 bases). This CDR3 has 13 amino acids. Trimming pared 8 bases from V and 7 bases from J, leaving 14 bases between. From germline, CDR1 is SGHTA and CDR2 FQGNSA. The CDR3 loop reads CASGGAWIGELFF. The CDR3, as DNA: TGTGCCAGCGGAGGTGCGTGGATCGGGGAGCTGTTTTTT. The full variable domain, its missing parts supplied by reference TRBV7-2 and TRBJ2-2, is GAGVSQSPSNKVTEKGKDVELRCDPISGHTALYWYRQSLGQGLEFLIYFQGNSAPDKSGLPSDRFSAERTGGSVSTLTIQRTQQEDSAVYLCASGGAWIGELFFGEGSRLTVL.

The J gene is TRBJ2-1, the V gene TRBV18; the match to TRBD2 covers 8 bases. Trimming cost V 3 bases and J 7 bases; bases outside gene matches: 11. The germline V gene has CDR1 KGHSH and CDR2 LQKENI. This CDR3 region has 16 residues. The DNA for the CDR3 is TGTGCCAGCTCACCTTACGGGGGGGCGGATATAAATGAGCAGTTCTTC. Amino acids: CASSPYGGADINEQFF.